This TCR beta chain was documented in a study of cytomegalovirus exposure and HLA in healthy donors. Overall study findings and caveats: CMV serostatus was the sole immune exposure information available.

Primers included in the PCR were 60 Vbeta and 13 Jbeta primers. TCRdb's table, derived via immunoSEQ multiplex PCR, lists solely in-frame clones and lacks some. This table holds some 150,000 clones, 64% found once. Concerning this clone: The antigen remains unidentified.

This CDR3 has 13 amino acids. Germline CDR1 and CDR2: MNHNS and SASEGT. V was clipped by 7 bases and J by 2 bases; unmatched bases: 2. The chain combines TRBV6-1 with TRBJ2-5; 9 bases line up with TRBD2. Sequencing input: PBMCs. The sequence derives from a woman in her forties in good health and CMV-seronegative. Here the CDR3 reads CASTSGGQETQYF. Written as DNA, the CDR3 is TGTGCCAGCACGAGCGGGGGGCAAGAGACCCAGTACTTC.